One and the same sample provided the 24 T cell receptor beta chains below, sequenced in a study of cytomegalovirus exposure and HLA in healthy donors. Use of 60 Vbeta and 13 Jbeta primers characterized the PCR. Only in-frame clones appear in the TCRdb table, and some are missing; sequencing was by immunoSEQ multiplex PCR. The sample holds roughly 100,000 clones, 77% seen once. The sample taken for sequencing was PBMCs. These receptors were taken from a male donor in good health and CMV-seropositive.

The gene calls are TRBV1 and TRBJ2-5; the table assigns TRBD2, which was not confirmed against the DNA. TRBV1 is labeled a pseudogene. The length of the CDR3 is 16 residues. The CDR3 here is CTSSQDSSGRRETQYF. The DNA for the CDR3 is TGCACCAGCAGCCAAGATTCTAGCGGGAGACGAGAGACCCAGTACTTC.

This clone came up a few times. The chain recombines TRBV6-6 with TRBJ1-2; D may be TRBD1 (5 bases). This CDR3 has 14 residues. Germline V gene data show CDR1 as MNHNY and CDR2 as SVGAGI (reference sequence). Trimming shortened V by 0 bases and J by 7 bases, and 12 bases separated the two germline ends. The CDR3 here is CASSYSTGGLGYTF. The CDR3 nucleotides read TGTGCCAGCAGTTACTCGACCGGGGGACTTGGCTACACCTTC.

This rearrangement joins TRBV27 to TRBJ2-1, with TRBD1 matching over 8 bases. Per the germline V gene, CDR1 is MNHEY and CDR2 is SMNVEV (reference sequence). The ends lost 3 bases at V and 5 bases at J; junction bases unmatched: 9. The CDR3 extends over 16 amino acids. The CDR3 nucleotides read TGTGCCAGCAGTTTTATTGGACAGGGCGTTAACAATGAGCAGTTCTTC. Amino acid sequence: CASSFIGQGVNNEQFF.

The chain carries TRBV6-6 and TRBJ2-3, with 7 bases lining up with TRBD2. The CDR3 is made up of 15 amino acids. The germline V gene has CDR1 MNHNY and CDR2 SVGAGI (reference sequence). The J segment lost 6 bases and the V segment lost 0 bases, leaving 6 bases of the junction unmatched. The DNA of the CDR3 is TGTGCCAGCAGTTACTCTGGCGAACTAGCGGATACGCAGTATTTT. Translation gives CASSYSGELADTQYF.

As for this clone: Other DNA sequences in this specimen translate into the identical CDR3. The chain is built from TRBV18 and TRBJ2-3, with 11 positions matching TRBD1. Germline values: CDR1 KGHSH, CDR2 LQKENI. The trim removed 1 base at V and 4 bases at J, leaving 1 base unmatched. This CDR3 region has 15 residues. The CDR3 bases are TGTGCCAGCTCACCACGGACAGGGGGCTCAGATACGCAGTATTTT. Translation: CASSPRTGGSDTQYF.

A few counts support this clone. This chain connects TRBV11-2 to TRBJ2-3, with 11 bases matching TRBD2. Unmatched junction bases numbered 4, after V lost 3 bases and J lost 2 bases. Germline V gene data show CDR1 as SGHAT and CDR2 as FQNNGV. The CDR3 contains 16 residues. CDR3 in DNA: TGTGCCAGCAGCTTTCTTAGCGGGAGGGCCACAGATACGCAGTATTTT. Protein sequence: CASSFLSGRATDTQYF.

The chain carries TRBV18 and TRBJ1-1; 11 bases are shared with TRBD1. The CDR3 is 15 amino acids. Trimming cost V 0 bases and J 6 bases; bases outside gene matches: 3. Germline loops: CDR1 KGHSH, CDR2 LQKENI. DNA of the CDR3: TGTGCCAGCTCACCACCGGGGGACAGGGGGGCTGAAGCTTTCTTT. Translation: CASSPPGDRGAEAFF.

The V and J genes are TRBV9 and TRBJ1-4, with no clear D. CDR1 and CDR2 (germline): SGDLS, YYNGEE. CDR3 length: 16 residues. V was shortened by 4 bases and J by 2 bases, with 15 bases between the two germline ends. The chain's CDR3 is CASSFSADRTNEKLFF. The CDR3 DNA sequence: TGTGCCAGCAGCTTCTCAGCGGACCGGACTAATGAAAAACTGTTTTTT.

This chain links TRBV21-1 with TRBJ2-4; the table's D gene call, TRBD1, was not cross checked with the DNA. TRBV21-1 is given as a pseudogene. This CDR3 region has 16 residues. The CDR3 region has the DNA TGTGCCAGCAGCAAAGGTAGGACAGGGGAGGGAAACATTCAGTACTTC. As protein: CASSKGRTGEGNIQYF.

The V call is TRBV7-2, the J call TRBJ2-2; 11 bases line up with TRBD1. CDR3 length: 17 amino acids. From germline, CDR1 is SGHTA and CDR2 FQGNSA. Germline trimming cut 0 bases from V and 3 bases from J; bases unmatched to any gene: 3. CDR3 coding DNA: TGTGCCAGCAGCTTAGCGCGGACAGGGGGCGACACCGGGGAGCTGTTTTTT. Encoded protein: CASSLARTGGDTGELFF.

The CDR3: CASRGTGGRYEQYF. The CDR3 coding sequence is TGTGCCAGCAGAGGGACAGGGGGGAGATACGAGCAGTACTTC. J is TRBJ2-7 and V is TRBV2; the match to TRBD1 covers 11 bases. The CDR3 spans 14 residues. The germline V gene encodes CDR1 SNHLY and CDR2 FYNNEI. V dropped 6 bases and J dropped 4; count of bases not matched to a gene: 5.

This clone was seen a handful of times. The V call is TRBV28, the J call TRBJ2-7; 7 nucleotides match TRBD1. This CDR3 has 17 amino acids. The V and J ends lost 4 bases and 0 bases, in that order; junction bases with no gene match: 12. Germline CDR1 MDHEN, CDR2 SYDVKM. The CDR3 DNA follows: TGTGCCAGCAGTTCGTCCTTCGGGACAGCGCTCTCCTACGAGCAGTACTTC. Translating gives CASSSSFGTALSYEQYF.

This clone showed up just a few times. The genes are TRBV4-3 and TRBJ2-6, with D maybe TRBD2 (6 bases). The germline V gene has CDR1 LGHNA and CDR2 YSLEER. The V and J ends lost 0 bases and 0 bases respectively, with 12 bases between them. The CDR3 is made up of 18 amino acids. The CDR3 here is CASSQDAAGSSGANVLTF. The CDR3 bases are TGCGCCAGCAGCCAAGATGCGGCGGGATCCTCTGGGGCCAACGTCCTGACTTTC.

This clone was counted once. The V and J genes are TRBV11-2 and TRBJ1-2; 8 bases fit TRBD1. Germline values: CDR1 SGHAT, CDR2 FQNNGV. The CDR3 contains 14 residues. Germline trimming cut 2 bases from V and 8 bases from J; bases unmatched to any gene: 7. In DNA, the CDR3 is TGTGCCAGCAGCTTAATTGGACAGGGTGGCGGCTACACCTTC. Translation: CASSLIGQGGGYTF. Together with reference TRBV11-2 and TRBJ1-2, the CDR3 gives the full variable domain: EAGVAQSPRYKIIEKRQSVAFWCNPISGHATLYWYQQILGQGPKLLIQFQNNGVVDDSQLPKDRFSAERLKGVDSTLKIQPAKLEDSAVYLCASSLIGQGGGYTFGSGTRLTVV.

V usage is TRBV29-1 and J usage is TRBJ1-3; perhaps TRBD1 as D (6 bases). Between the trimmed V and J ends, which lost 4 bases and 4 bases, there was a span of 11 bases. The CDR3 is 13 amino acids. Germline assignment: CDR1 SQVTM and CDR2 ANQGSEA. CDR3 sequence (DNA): TGCAGCGTTGGTGCAGGGGCCGGAAACACCATATATTTT. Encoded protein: CSVGAGAGNTIYF.

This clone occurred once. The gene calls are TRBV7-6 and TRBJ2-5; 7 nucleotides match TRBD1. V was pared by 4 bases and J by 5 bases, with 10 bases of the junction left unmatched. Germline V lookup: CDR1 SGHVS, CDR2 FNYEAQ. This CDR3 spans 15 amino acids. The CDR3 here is CASSYSLTGRETQYF. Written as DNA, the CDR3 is TGTGCCAGCAGCTATAGTTTGACAGGGCGGGAGACCCAGTACTTC. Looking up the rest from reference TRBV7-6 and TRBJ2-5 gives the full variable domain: GAGVSQSPRYKVTKRGQDVALRCDPISGHVSLYWYRQALGQGPEFLTYFNYEAQQDKSGLPNDRFSAERPEGSISTLTIQRTEQRDSAMYRCASSYSLTGRETQYFGPGTRLLVL.

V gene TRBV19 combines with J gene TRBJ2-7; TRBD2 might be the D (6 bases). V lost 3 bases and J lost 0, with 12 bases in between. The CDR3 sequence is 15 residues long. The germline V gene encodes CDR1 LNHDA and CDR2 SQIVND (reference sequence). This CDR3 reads CASSIMEGSSYEQYF. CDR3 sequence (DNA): TGTGCCAGTAGTATCATGGAGGGGAGCTCCTACGAGCAGTACTTC. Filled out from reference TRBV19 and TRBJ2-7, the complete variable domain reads DGGITQSPKYLFRKEGQNVTLSCEQNLNHDAMYWYRQDPGQGLRLIYYSQIVNDFQKGDIAEGYSVSREKKESFPLTVTSAQKNPTAFYLCASSIMEGSSYEQYFGPGTRLTVT.

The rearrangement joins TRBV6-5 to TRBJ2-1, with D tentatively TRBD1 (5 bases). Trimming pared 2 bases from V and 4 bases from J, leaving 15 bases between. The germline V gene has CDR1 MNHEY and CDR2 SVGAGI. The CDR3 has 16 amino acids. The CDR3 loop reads CASSYDRDGSYNEQFF. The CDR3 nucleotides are TGTGCCAGCAGTTACGACAGAGACGGTAGTTACAATGAGCAGTTCTTC.

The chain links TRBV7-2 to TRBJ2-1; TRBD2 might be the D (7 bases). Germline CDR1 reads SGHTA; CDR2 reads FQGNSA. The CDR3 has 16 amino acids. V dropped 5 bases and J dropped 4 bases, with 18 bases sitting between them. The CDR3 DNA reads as TGTGCCAGCAGCCCCCCGAGGGGGACTATTTACAATGAGCAGTTCTTC. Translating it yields CASSPPRGTIYNEQFF.

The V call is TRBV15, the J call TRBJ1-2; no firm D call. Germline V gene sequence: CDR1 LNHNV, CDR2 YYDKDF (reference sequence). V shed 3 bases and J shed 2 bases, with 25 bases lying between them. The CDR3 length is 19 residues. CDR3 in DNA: TGTGCCACCAGCAGTAGATCCCCTCCGGGAGGATCGACCAACTATGGCTACACCTTC. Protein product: CATSSRSPPGGSTNYGYTF.

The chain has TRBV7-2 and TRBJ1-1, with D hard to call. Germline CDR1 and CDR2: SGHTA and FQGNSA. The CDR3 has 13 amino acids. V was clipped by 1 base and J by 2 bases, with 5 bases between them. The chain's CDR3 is CASSLVPNTEAFF. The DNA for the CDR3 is TGTGCCAGCAGCTTAGTTCCTAACACTGAAGCTTTCTTT. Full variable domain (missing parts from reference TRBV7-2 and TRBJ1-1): GAGVSQSPSNKVTEKGKDVELRCDPISGHTALYWYRQSLGQGLEFLIYFQGNSAPDKSGLPSDRFSAERTGGSVSTLTIQRTQQEDSAVYLCASSLVPNTEAFFGQGTRLTVV.

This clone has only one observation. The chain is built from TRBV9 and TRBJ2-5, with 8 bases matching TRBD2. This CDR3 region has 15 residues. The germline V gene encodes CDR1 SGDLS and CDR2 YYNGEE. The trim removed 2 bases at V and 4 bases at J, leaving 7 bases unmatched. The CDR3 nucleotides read TGTGCCAGCAGCGTGACGCTAGCGGGTAGAGAGACCCAGTACTTC. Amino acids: CASSVTLAGRETQYF.

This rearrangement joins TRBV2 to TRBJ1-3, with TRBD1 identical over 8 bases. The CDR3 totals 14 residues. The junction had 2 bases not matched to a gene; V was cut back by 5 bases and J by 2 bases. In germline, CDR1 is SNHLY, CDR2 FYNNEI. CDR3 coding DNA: TGTGCCAGCAGTAAGGGACAGGCTGGAAACACCATATATTTT. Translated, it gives CASSKGQAGNTIYF.

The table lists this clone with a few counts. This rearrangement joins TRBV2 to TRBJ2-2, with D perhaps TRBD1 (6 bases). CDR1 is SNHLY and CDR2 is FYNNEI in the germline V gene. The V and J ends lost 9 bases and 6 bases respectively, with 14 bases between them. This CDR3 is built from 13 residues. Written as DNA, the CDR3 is TGTGCCAGTGCGAACAGGGTTCCCGGGGAGCTGTTTTTT. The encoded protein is CASANRVPGELFF.